One and the same sample provided the 9 T cell receptor beta chains below, sequenced in a study of cytomegalovirus exposure and HLA in healthy donors (dated by TCRdb to 2015 to 2018). The library came from the immunoSEQ multiplex PCR assay. For the multiplex PCR, a mixture combining 60 forward primers for TCR Vbeta segments and 13 reverse primers for TCR Jbeta segments was used. Sourced from immuneACCESS, this table was stored by TCRdb with only in-frame sequences that have V and J called. A share of the clones is absent; for the studies checked, an unresolved V gene accounts for under half, and the remainder has no known explanation. For this sample the table gives 150,000 to 200,000 clones, of which about four fifths were detected only once. Approximately 1.5% of the sample comes from the top ten. Sequenced sample: PBMCs. The receptor set was obtained from a woman under 30 in good health and CMV-seronegative.

The chain recombines TRBV10-3 with TRBJ1-6, with 7 bases lining up with TRBD1. Germline loops: CDR1 ENHRY, CDR2 SYGVKD. V shed 6 bases and J 9 bases; nucleotides not matched to a gene: 2. This CDR3 region has 12 residues. As DNA, the CDR3 is TGTGCCATCAGAACAGGGGTTTCACCCCTCCACTTT. Its protein product is CAIRTGVSPLHF.

The chain is built from TRBV5-1 and TRBJ2-5; 9 positions match TRBD2. Germline trimming cut 2 bases from V and 4 bases from J; bases unmatched to any gene: 9. The germline CDR1 and CDR2 sequences are SGHRS and YFSETQ. The CDR3 is 16 amino acids. CDR3 sequence (DNA): TGCGCCAGCAGCTTAAAGAGGGCGGGAGGGCCAGAGACCCAGTACTTC. Its translation is CASSLKRAGGPETQYF. The whole variable domain, remainder taken from reference TRBV5-1 and TRBJ2-5, is KAGVTQTPRYLIKTRGQQVTLSCSPISGHRSVSWYQQTPGQGLQFLFEYFSETQRNKGNFPGRFSGRQFSNSRSEMNVSTLELGDSALYLCASSLKRAGGPETQYFGPGTRLLVL.

The chain couples TRBV5-1 to TRBJ2-2; no definite D call. The CDR3 has 15 amino acids. Germline values: CDR1 SGHRS, CDR2 YFSETQ. V lost 0 bases and J lost 11, with 17 bases in between. CDR3 nucleotides: TGCGCCAGCAGCTTGGTAGACTTCGGTCCCCGTGAGCTGTTTTTT. Translated, it gives CASSLVDFGPRELFF. Together with reference TRBV5-1 and TRBJ2-2, the CDR3 gives the full variable domain: KAGVTQTPRYLIKTRGQQVTLSCSPISGHRSVSWYQQTPGQGLQFLFEYFSETQRNKGNFPGRFSGRQFSNSRSEMNVSTLELGDSALYLCASSLVDFGPRELFFGEGSRLTVL.

V gene TRBV10-3 combines with J gene TRBJ1-2; D is perhaps TRBD1 (5 bases). The germline V and J ends were trimmed by 4 bases and 3 bases, with 9 bases remaining between them. This CDR3 is 13 amino acids long. Germline CDR1 reads ENHRY; CDR2 reads SYGVKD. The CDR3 here is CAISGGADYGYTF. CDR3 coding DNA: TGTGCCATCAGTGGGGGCGCGGACTATGGCTACACCTTC.

This chain joins TRBV28 and TRBJ2-7; TRBD1 might be the D (5 bases). The V end was cut by 3 bases, the J end by 2 bases, with 11 bases between. The V gene's germline CDR1 is MDHEN and CDR2 SYDVKM. CDR3 length: 14 residues. CDR3 sequence reads: CASSFHDRPYEQYV. CDR3 bases: TGTGCCAGCAGTTTTCACGACAGACCCTACGAGCAGTACGTC.

The chain carries TRBV28 and TRBJ1-1; D uncertain. The V gene's germline CDR1 is MDHEN and CDR2 SYDVKM. V was cut by 3 bases and J by 4 bases, with 12 bases left in between. This CDR3 has 14 residues. The CDR3 here is CASSLDLESTEAFF. The CDR3 DNA follows: TGTGCCAGCAGTTTGGATCTAGAGAGCACTGAAGCTTTCTTT.

The rearrangement links TRBV19 to TRBJ2-1; 15 bases line up with TRBD2. From germline, CDR1 is LNHDA and CDR2 SQIVND (reference sequence). V trimming: 2 bases; J trimming: 9 bases; junction bases outside the gene matches: 5. The CDR3 consists of 16 residues. In DNA form, the CDR3 reads TGTGCCAGTAGTATATCGGGGACTAGCGGGAGGAGTGAGCAGTTCTTC. Encoded protein: CASSISGTSGRSEQFF.

This chain links TRBV6-5 with TRBJ2-7; D may be TRBD2 (5 bases). The CDR3 contains 15 residues. Germline CDR1 reads MNHEY; CDR2 reads SVGAGI. The ends were cut back, 5 bases at V and 4 bases at J, with 18 bases in the middle. This chain's CDR3 is CASSAWTLQVYEQYF. The DNA for the CDR3 is TGTGCCAGCAGTGCATGGACTCTGCAGGTGTACGAGCAGTACTTC.

The rearrangement links TRBV18 to TRBJ2-2, with 9 bases aligning to TRBD2. CDR1 KGHSH and CDR2 LQKENI come from the germline V gene. The V and J ends lost 1 base and 0 bases, in that order; junction bases with no gene match: 9. This CDR3 contains 19 residues. CDR3 residues: CASSPRARLAGANTGELFF. CDR3 bases: TGTGCCAGCTCACCACGAGCTAGATTAGCGGGAGCGAACACCGGGGAGCTGTTTTTT.